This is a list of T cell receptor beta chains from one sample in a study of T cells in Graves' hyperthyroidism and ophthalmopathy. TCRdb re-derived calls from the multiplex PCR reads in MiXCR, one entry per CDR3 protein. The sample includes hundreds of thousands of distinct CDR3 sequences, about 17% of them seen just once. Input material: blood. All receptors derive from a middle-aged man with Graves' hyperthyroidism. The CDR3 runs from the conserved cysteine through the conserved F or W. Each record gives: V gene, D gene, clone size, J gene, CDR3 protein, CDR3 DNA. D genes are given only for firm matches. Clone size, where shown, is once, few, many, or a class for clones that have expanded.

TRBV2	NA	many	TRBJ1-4	CASSGHSTNEKLFF	TGTGCCAGCAGTGGACACTCAACTAATGAAAAACTGTTTTTT
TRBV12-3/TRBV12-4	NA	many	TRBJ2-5	CASRQQAEETQYF	TGTGCCAGCAGACAGCAAGCAGAAGAGACCCAGTACTTC
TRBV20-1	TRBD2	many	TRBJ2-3	CSARDYSGGAGTDTQYF	TGCAGTGCTAGAGATTACAGCGGGGGGGCCGGCACAGATACGCAGTATTTT
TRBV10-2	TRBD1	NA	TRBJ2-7	CASSEHGIGTGSYEQYF	TGCGCCAGCAGTGAGCATGGTATCGGGACAGGTTCCTACGAGCAGTACTTC
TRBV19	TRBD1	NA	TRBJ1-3	CASSSTGQGLGGNTIYF	TGTGCCAGTAGTAGCACTGGACAGGGGTTGGGAGGAAACACCATATATTTT
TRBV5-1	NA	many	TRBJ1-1	CASSLSIGGRRNTEAFF	TGCGCCAGCAGCTTGTCTATCGGGGGTCGGAGGAACACTGAAGCTTTCTTT
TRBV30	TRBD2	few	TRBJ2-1	CAWSGPKTSGGPYSYNEQFF	TGTGCCTGGAGTGGACCGAAGACTAGCGGGGGTCCATACTCCTACAATGAGCAGTTCTTC
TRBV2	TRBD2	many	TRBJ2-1	CASSPGLAGVHEQFF	TGTGCCAGCAGTCCGGGACTAGCGGGAGTCCATGAGCAGTTCTTC
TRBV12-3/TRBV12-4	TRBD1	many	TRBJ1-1	CATGSRDRDAEAFF	TGTGCAACCGGCAGCCGGGACAGGGATGCTGAAGCTTTCTTT
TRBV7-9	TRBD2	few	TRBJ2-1	CASSPTSGGFGEQFF	TGTGCCAGCAGCCCTACTAGCGGGGGATTTGGTGAGCAGTTCTTC
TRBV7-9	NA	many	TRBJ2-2	CASSLGRDTGELFF	TGTGCCAGCAGCTTAGGGCGTGATACCGGGGAGCTGTTTTTT
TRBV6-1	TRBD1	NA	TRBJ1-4	CASSPGTGNSPEKLFF	TGTGCCAGCAGTCCCGGGACAGGGAACAGTCCTGAAAAACTGTTTTTT
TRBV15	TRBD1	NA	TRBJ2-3	CATSRAGTGADTQYF	TGTGCCACCAGCAGAGCGGGGACAGGGGCAGATACGCAGTATTTT
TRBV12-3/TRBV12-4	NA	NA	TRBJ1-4	CASRTGGAHNEELFF	TGTGCCAGCAGGACCGGAGGAGCCCATAATGAAGAACTGTTTTTT
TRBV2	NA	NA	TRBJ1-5	CASSDRMDQPQHF	TGTGCCAGCAGTGATAGGATGGATCAGCCCCAGCATTTT
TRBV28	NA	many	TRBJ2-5	CASRRTYQDGETQYF	TGTGCCAGCAGGCGGACTTATCAAGATGGTGAGACCCAGTACTTC
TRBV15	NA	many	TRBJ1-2	CATSRDFSRNYGYTF	TGTGCCACCAGCAGAGATTTCTCCCGAAACTATGGCTACACCTTC
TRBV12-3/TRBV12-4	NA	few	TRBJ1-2	CASSPIAGTYGYTF	TGTGCCAGCAGTCCAATCGCAGGTACCTATGGCTACACCTTC
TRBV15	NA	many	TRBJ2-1	CATVDLAGLYNEQFF	TGTGCCACCGTTGATCTGGCGGGGTTGTACAATGAGCAGTTCTTC
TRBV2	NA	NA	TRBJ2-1	CARGGGGLYNEQFF	TGTGCCAGGGGTGGGGGGGGCCTATACAATGAGCAGTTCTTC
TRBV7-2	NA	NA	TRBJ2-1	CASSLLDSSYNEQFF	TGTGCCAGCAGCTTATTAGACAGTTCCTACAATGAGCAGTTCTTC
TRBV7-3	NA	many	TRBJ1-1	CASSSEGRMNTEAFF	TGTGCCAGCAGCTCTGAGGGCCGGATGAACACTGAAGCTTTCTTT
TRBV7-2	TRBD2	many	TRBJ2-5	CASSLVASGGETQYF	TGTGCCAGCAGCTTAGTGGCTAGCGGGGGTGAGACCCAGTACTTC
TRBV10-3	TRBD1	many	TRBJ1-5	CAIGTGANPQHF	TGTGCCATCGGGACAGGGGCGAATCCCCAGCATTTT
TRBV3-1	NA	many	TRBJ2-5	CASSTRLEGGTQYF	TGTGCCAGCAGCACACGACTAGAGGGCGGGACCCAGTACTTC
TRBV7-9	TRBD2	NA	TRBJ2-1	CASSLAQWREVGEQFF	TGTGCCAGCAGCTTAGCGCAGTGGCGGGAGGTTGGTGAGCAGTTCTTC
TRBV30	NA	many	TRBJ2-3	CAWSPPGSTDTQYF	TGTGCCTGGAGTCCCCCGGGGAGTACAGATACGCAGTATTTT
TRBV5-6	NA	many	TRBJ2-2	CASSFTGLTGELFF	TGTGCCAGCAGCTTTACAGGATTGACCGGGGAGCTGTTTTTT
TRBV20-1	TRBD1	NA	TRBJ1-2	CSARDSGQGFYGYTF	TGCAGTGCTAGGGATTCTGGACAGGGCTTTTATGGCTACACCTTC
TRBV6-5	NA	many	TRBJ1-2	CASSYRTAGLGYTF	TGTGCCAGCAGTTACAGGACAGCAGGTCTCGGCTACACCTTC
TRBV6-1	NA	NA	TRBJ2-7	CASSEFGTGSEQYF	TGTGCCAGCAGTGAATTCGGGACGGGGAGCGAGCAGTACTTC
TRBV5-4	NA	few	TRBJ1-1	CASSLDAYAYTEAFF	TGTGCCAGCAGCTTGGATGCGTATGCGTACACTGAAGCTTTCTTT
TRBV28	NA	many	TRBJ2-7	CASSWSYEQYF	TGTGCCAGCAGTTGGTCCTACGAGCAGTACTTC
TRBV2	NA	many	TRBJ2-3	CASSYVDTQYF	TGTGCCAGCAGTTACGTAGATACGCAGTATTTT
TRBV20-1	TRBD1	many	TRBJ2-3	CSAVDRVDTQYF	TGCAGTGCTGTGGACAGGGTGGATACGCAGTATTTT
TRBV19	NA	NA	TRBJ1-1	CASSMGNTEAFF	TGTGCCAGTAGTATGGGGAACACTGAAGCTTTCTTT
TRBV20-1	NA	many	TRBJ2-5	CSARPRRTVSKTQYF	TGCAGTGCTAGACCCCGAAGGACCGTTTCGAAGACCCAGTACTTC
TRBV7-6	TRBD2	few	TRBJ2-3	CASSLVGSGGSTDTQYF	TGTGCCAGCAGCTTAGTTGGTAGCGGGGGGAGCACAGATACGCAGTATTTT